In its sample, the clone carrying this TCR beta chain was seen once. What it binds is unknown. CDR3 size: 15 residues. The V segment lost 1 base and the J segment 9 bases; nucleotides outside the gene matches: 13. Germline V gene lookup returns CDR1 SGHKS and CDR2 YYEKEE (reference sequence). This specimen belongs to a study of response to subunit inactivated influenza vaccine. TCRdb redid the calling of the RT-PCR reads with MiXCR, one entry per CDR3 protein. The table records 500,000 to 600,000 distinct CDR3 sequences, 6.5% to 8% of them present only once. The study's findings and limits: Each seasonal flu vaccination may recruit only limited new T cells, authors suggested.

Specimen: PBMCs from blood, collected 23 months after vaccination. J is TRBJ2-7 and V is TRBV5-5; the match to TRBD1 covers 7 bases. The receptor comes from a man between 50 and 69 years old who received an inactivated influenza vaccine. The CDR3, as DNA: TGTGCCAGCAGCTTGTCCGGGACAGAAACGATGGCGCAGTACTTC. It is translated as CASSLSGTETMAQYF. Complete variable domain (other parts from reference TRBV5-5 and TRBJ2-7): DAGVTQSPTHLIKTRGQQVTLRCSPISGHKSVSWYQQVLGQGPQFIFQYYEKEERGRGNFPDRFSARQFPNYSSELNVNALLLGDSALYLCASSLSGTETMAQYFGPGTRLTVT.